The clone carrying this T cell receptor beta chain occurred once. Between the trimmed V and J ends, which lost 1 base and 2 bases, there was a span of 12 bases. Germline V gene data show CDR1 as MNHNY and CDR2 as SVGAGI (reference sequence). CDR3 length: 16 amino acids. This sample was taken from a study of shared clonotypes between healthy human individuals. The data were produced by immunoSEQ multiplex PCR, yet TCRdb's version contains in-frame clones alone and is incomplete. This table holds approximately 2.4 million clones, approximately 96% found once. The specimen sequenced was naive CD4+ T cells sorted from blood. The subset: CD45RA+ positively selected. The gene calls are TRBV6-6 and TRBJ2-1; TRBD2 might be the D (6 bases). The TCR originated in a man aged 18-30 years in good health. CDR3 nucleotide sequence: TGTGCCAGCAGTTACTACGGGGGTCCACCCTACAATGAGCAGTTCTTC. As protein: CASSYYGGPPYNEQFF.